This TCR beta chain derives from a study of pediatric ulcerative colitis. Study conclusions and caveats: Clonal expansions reduced rectal repertoire diversity in acute severe colitis.

For this clone: Its cognate antigen is unknown.

The assay was run at survey level. Clones were read by immunoSEQ multiplex PCR, and TCRdb kept only the in-frame ones, dropping some. The table has roughly 45,000 clones, 60% to 85% seen once. One to two pinch biopsies were taken from the rectum during colonoscopy. The sequence derives from a girl aged 10-17 years with moderate ulcerative colitis. Material: gut tissue.

CDR3 nucleotide sequence: TGTGCCAGCAGCTTAGCAGTAAATCAGCCCCAGCATTTT. This translates into CASSLAVNQPQHF. This chain links TRBV7-2 with TRBJ1-5; D is uncertain. This CDR3 has 13 residues. V lost 0 bases and J 4 bases, leaving 4 bases between the germline ends. The V gene's germline CDR1 is SGHTA and CDR2 FQGNSA.